This is a list of T cell receptor beta chains from one sample in a study of metastatic and nonmetastatic thyroid tumors. TCRdb re-analyzed the PCR reads using MiXCR. The table records about 93,000 clones, roughly 13% of them present only once. The sequenced sample consisted of blood. The receptors derive from a female donor with papillary thyroid cancer or a benign thyroid nodule (not recorded which). Some clones in this sample may be carry-over from other donors' samples. Each CDR3 is given with its conserved first and last residue. The D gene is left open where the match is weak. A clone size is listed for some rows: how often the clone was seen (once, few, many), or a class if it is expanded.

j_call: TRBJ2-3; d_call: NA; clone_size: many; v_call: TRBV20-1; cdr3_nt: TGCAGTGCCGACGGGGACCTCACAGATACGCAGTATTTT; cdr3_aa: CSADGDLTDTQYF
j_call: TRBJ2-2; d_call: NA; clone_size: many; v_call: TRBV20-1; cdr3_nt: TGCAGTGCTCGCCCCTATGACAGGAACACCGGGGAGCTGTTTTTT; cdr3_aa: CSARPYDRNTGELFF
j_call: TRBJ2-5; d_call: NA; clone_size: many; v_call: TRBV5-1; cdr3_nt: TGCGCCAGCAGCGCCCAGGGCAGGGAGACCCAGTACTTC; cdr3_aa: CASSAQGRETQYF
j_call: TRBJ2-7; d_call: NA; clone_size: few; v_call: TRBV6-2/TRBV6-3; cdr3_nt: TGTGCCAGCAGTACTCATTTGGTGGGCGAGCAGTACTTC; cdr3_aa: CASSTHLVGEQYF
j_call: TRBJ2-4; d_call: NA; clone_size: many; v_call: TRBV6-2/TRBV6-3; cdr3_nt: TGTGCCAGCAGTTCCCCACAGGCAGCTCTAGCCAAAAACATTCAGTACTTC; cdr3_aa: CASSSPQAALAKNIQYF
j_call: TRBJ2-2; d_call: NA; clone_size: many; v_call: TRBV6-5; cdr3_nt: TGTGCCAGCAGTTATGCTCGGACCGGGGAGCTGTTTTTT; cdr3_aa: CASSYARTGELFF
j_call: TRBJ1-6; d_call: TRBD1; clone_size: NA; v_call: TRBV2; cdr3_nt: TGTGTCAGCAGTGGACAGGTTAATTCACCCCTCCACTTT; cdr3_aa: CVSSGQVNSPLHF
j_call: TRBJ1-2; d_call: NA; clone_size: many; v_call: TRBV4-2; cdr3_nt: TGTGCCAGCAGCCAAGAAATGGGCTATGGCTACACCTTC; cdr3_aa: CASSQEMGYGYTF
j_call: TRBJ2-5; d_call: NA; clone_size: many; v_call: TRBV2; cdr3_nt: TGTGCCAGCTTTTGGCAGGGTCAAGAGACCCAGTACTTC; cdr3_aa: CASFWQGQETQYF
j_call: TRBJ2-3; d_call: TRBD2; clone_size: many; v_call: TRBV29-1; cdr3_nt: TGCAGCGTGAGCAGCGGGAGGCCCACAGATACGCAGTATTTT; cdr3_aa: CSVSSGRPTDTQYF
j_call: TRBJ2-5; d_call: NA; clone_size: many; v_call: TRBV27; cdr3_nt: TGTGCCAGCAGCCCCCGGATGGGAGAGACCCAGTACTTC; cdr3_aa: CASSPRMGETQYF
j_call: TRBJ2-1; d_call: TRBD2; clone_size: many; v_call: TRBV24-1; cdr3_nt: TGTGCCACACGGGCTAGCGGGAGGAATGAGCAGTTCTTC; cdr3_aa: CATRASGRNEQFF